This entry lists 5 T cell receptor beta chains sequenced from one sample in a study of CD8+CD57+ T cells in acquired aplastic anemia. Genomic DNA acted as the template from which TCR beta VDJ combination and CDR3 sequence profiling were carried out. Using its own MiXCR run on the reads, TCRdb lists one record per CDR3 protein. Altogether roughly 200,000 distinct CDR3 sequences are present, roughly 65% being singletons, with the ten largest covering about two fifths. All patients picked for sequencing had shown, by flow cytometry, an expansion of CD8+CD57+ cells. Sequenced: sorted CD4+, CD8+, or CD8+CD57+ T cells (not recorded which) from PBMCs. The receptors were sampled from a human donor with aplastic anemia.

This clonotype came up many times. This chain joins TRBV4-1 and TRBJ1-5, with 7 bases that match TRBD1. The CDR3 has 15 amino acids. J gave up 6 bases and V 3 bases, and 8 bases lay outside the gene matches. Per the germline V gene, CDR1 is MGHRA and CDR2 is YSYEKL. The CDR3: CASSQTGKVTQPQHF. CDR3 DNA sequence: TGCGCCAGCAGCCAGACAGGGAAGGTCACTCAGCCCCAGCATTTT.

In its sample, this clonotype was seen many times. This chain uses TRBV7-6 with TRBJ2-3, with TRBD2 matching 9 bases. The germline V gene has CDR1 SGHVS and CDR2 FNYEAQ. The CDR3 loop spans 17 amino acids. Unmatched junction bases numbered 4, after V lost 0 bases and J lost 0 bases. CDR3 DNA sequence: TGTGCCAGCAGCTTAGCGACTAGCGGAGCTAGCACAGATACGCAGTATTTT. As protein: CASSLATSGASTDTQYF.

The chain couples TRBV2 to TRBJ2-2, with 7 bases lining up with TRBD2. The CDR3 is made up of 15 amino acids. With 4 bases clipped from V and 4 bases from J, the junction kept 6 bases outside the gene matches. The V gene's germline CDR1 is SNHLY and CDR2 FYNNEI. Written as DNA, the CDR3 is TGTGCCAGCAGTGTCCTAGCGGCCACCACCGGGGAGCTGTTTTTT. Its protein product is CASSVLAATTGELFF.

This clonotype occurred many times. V and J are TRBV7-9 and TRBJ2-1, with a weak D call TRBD1 (5 bases). The V end lost 1 base, the J end lost 12 bases, and 22 bases lay between the germline ends. Germline values: CDR1 SEHNR, CDR2 FQNEAQ (reference sequence). This CDR3 contains 16 residues. In DNA, the CDR3 is TGTGCCAGCAGCTTAGGGGGCACCTTCCTAAGTCAAGGGCAGTTCTTC. Amino acids: CASSLGGTFLSQGQFF.

This chain links TRBV14 with TRBJ2-7, with 12 bases matching TRBD2. The CDR3 is 15 residues long. Unmatched junction bases numbered 4, after V lost 2 bases and J lost 5 bases. Germline V lookup: CDR1 SGHDN, CDR2 FVKESK. The CDR3 region is CASSQWTSGDHEQYF. CDR3 sequence (DNA): TGTGCCAGCAGCCAATGGACTAGCGGGGACCACGAGCAGTACTTC.